This T cell receptor (beta chain) comes out of a study of spatial heterogeneity in lung cancer. The overall study: The donors, roughly 70 patients with untreated early-stage non-small cell lung cancer, provided the samples. Those follow-up PBMC samples that were available underwent sequencing, at a median interval of roughly 22 months following resection. Combinations of a unique TCR and a UMI were tallied in raw reads, and on average each appeared more than ten times.

General study results and limits: More often at tumor resection than at routine follow-up, ubiquitous expanded tumor TCRs were detected in the blood.

TCRdb processed the 5' RACE reads anew with MiXCR; each CDR3 protein has one entry. The data hold some 120,000 distinct CDR3 sequences, with about 12% observed a single time. On this clonotype: The antigen is not known.

Time point noted: blood at routine non-recurrence follow-up after resection. Whole RNA from tumor, nontumor lung or frozen PBMC was sequenced unsorted. V was clipped by 6 bases and J by 7 bases; unmatched bases: 4. This CDR3 contains 11 residues. The germline CDR1 and CDR2 sequences are SGHRS and YFSETQ. The source of this sequence is a male donor with early-stage non-small cell lung cancer. The gene calls are TRBV5-1 and TRBJ2-7, with 7 bases lining up with TRBD1. The material was PBMCs, obtained at follow-up. The CDR3 region is CASTMDREQYF. Here the CDR3 DNA reads TGCGCCAGCACCATGGACAGGGAGCAGTACTTC. Full variable domain (rest looked up from reference TRBV5-1 and TRBJ2-7): KAGVTQTPRYLIKTRGQQVTLSCSPISGHRSVSWYQQTPGQGLQFLFEYFSETQRNKGNFPGRFSGRQFSNSRSEMNVSTLELGDSALYLCASTMDREQYFGPGTRLTVT.